The next 29 T cell receptor beta chains were all read from a single sample in a study of blood T cell repertoires in COVID-19. Produced via immunoSEQ multiplex PCR; TCRdb's table is partial and in-frame only. Found here are some 130,000 clones, around 86% of them singletons; the top ten hold 11%. The sample consisted of peripheral blood. These receptors all stem from a woman aged 70-85 years with COVID-19, enrolled during active disease.

This clone showed up just once. The gene calls are TRBV6-4 and TRBJ2-2; 9 bases match TRBD2. CDR3 length: 15 amino acids. Per germline, CDR1 MRHNA and CDR2 SNTAGT. The V segment lost 2 bases and the J segment 4 bases; nucleotides outside the gene matches: 2. Here the CDR3 reads CASSDLAGSTGELFF. The CDR3 DNA follows: TGTGCCAGCAGTGACCTAGCGGGGAGCACCGGGGAGCTGTTTTTT.

The gene calls are TRBV7-3 and TRBJ1-1; TRBD1 might be the D (6 bases). V was clipped by 2 bases and J by 5 bases, with 12 bases between them. Per the germline V gene, CDR1 is SGHTA and CDR2 is FQGTGA. CDR3 size: 14 residues. The CDR3 reads CASSLWGRGTEAFF. The DNA of the CDR3 is TGTGCCAGCAGCTTATGGGGGAGGGGGACTGAAGCTTTCTTT.

DNA of the CDR3: TGTGCCAGCAGCCAAGGAGGCTACCAAGAGACCCAGTACTTC. This gives the protein CASSQGGYQETQYF. The chain joins TRBV3-1 (or the pseudogene TRBV3-2) to TRBJ2-5; no clear D. The CDR3 runs 14 residues. Trimming removed 1 base at V and 0 bases at J, with 6 bases between. Germline CDR1 and CDR2: LGHDT and YNNKEL (reference sequence).

The CDR3 DNA reads TGCGCCAGCAGCGCGGGACAGGGGGCGTTCGAGACCCAGTACTTC. Protein: CASSAGQGAFETQYF. This chain uses TRBV5-1 with TRBJ2-5, with TRBD1 matching over 12 bases. This CDR3 region has 15 residues. The germline V gene has CDR1 SGHRS and CDR2 YFSETQ. Trimming removed 4 bases from V and 5 bases from J; junction bases left unmatched: 6.

The chain couples TRBV6-5 to TRBJ1-5; 9 bases are shared with TRBD1. Trimming cost V 6 bases and J 2 bases; bases outside gene matches: 5. The CDR3 runs to 15 residues. Germline V gene sequence: CDR1 MNHEY, CDR2 SVGAGI. CDR3 nucleotides: TGTGCCAGCAGCCGGGGACAGGGAGGCAATCAGCCCCAGCATTTT. Translated: CASSRGQGGNQPQHF.

The V gene is TRBV24-1, the J gene TRBJ2-2; 8 positions match TRBD1. With 1 base clipped from V and 2 bases from J, the junction kept 8 bases outside the gene matches. The CDR3 spans 18 residues. Germline CDR1 KGHDR, CDR2 SFDVKD. Written as DNA, the CDR3 is TGTGCCACCAGTGATTTATTCCGGGCAGGGGGCAACACCGGGGAGCTGTTTTTT. It specifies CATSDLFRAGGNTGELFF.

The V call is TRBV6-5, the J call TRBJ2-7, with D tentatively TRBD2 (7 bases). Trimming pared 7 bases from V and 2 bases from J, leaving 12 bases between. Germline V lookup: CDR1 MNHEY, CDR2 SVGAGI. This CDR3 is built from 13 residues. CDR3 residues: CASTREGAYEQYF. In DNA, the CDR3 is TGTGCCAGCACGAGGGAGGGGGCCTACGAGCAGTACTTC.

This sequence joins TRBV30 and TRBJ1-4, with D perhaps TRBD1 (5 bases). Looked up from germline, CDR1 is GTSNPN and CDR2 is SVGIG (reference sequence). The CDR3 is made up of 13 amino acids. The germline V and J ends were trimmed by 1 base and 11 bases, with 14 bases remaining between them. The CDR3 DNA follows: TGTGCCTGGAGTGCGGGCCAGGGCTGGAAACTGTTTTTT. Translation gives CAWSAGQGWKLFF. Based on the CDR3 plus reference TRBV30 and TRBJ1-4, the full variable domain is SQTIHQWPATLVQPVGSPLSLECTVEGTSNPNLYWYRQAAGRGLQLLFYSVGIGQISSEVPQNLSASRPQDRQFILSSKKLLLSDSGFYLCAWSAGQGWKLFFGSGTQLSVL.

The chain combines TRBV25-1 with TRBJ2-7, with 7 bases matching TRBD2. Unmatched junction bases numbered 4, after V lost 2 bases and J lost 0 bases. CDR1 and CDR2 from the germline V gene are MGHDK and SYGVNS. The CDR3 covers 15 residues. CDR3 bases: TGTGCCAGCAGTGAACCGGAGCGGGGCTCCTACGAGCAGTACTTC. It specifies CASSEPERGSYEQYF.

For the CDR3, the DNA is TGTGCCAGCAGCTTGGGACAGGGCGGACAGCCCCAGCATTTT. Its protein is CASSLGQGGQPQHF. The genes are TRBV5-5 and TRBJ1-5; 7 bases are a match to TRBD1. V shed 0 bases and J 7 bases; nucleotides not matched to a gene: 4. The germline CDR1 and CDR2 sequences are SGHKS and YYEKEE (reference sequence). This CDR3 has 14 residues. Looking up the rest from reference TRBV5-5 and TRBJ1-5 gives the full variable domain: DAGVTQSPTHLIKTRGQQVTLRCSPISGHKSVSWYQQVLGQGPQFIFQYYEKEERGRGNFPDRFSARQFPNYSSELNVNALLLGDSALYLCASSLGQGGQPQHFGDGTRLSIL.

The V and J genes are TRBV5-1 and TRBJ2-5, with 7 positions matching TRBD1. The V and J ends lost 4 bases and 5 bases, in that order; junction bases with no gene match: 14. This CDR3 region has 16 residues. The germline gives CDR1 SGHRS, CDR2 YFSETQ. DNA of the CDR3: TGCGCCAGCAGCCAGGGAGCAGGGGGTCCCCAGGAGACCCAGTACTTC. It codes for CASSQGAGGPQETQYF.

The chain combines TRBV28 with TRBJ1-5, with TRBD1 identical over 8 bases. V shed 4 bases, J shed 1 base, and the junction held 15 bases outside the gene matches. Per germline, CDR1 MDHEN and CDR2 SYDVKM. This CDR3 is 19 amino acids long. This CDR3 reads CASSSFYTGGGGSNQPQHF. CDR3 DNA: TGTGCCAGCAGTTCTTTCTATACAGGGGGAGGGGGAAGCAATCAGCCCCAGCATTTT. The full variable domain, rest sourced from reference TRBV28 and TRBJ1-5, is DVKVTQSSRYLVKRTGEKVFLECVQDMDHENMFWYRQDPGLGLRLIYFSYDVKMKEKGDIPEGYSVSREKKERFSLILESASTNQTSMYLCASSSFYTGGGGSNQPQHFGDGTRLSIL.

The chain uses TRBV7-9 and TRBJ1-4, with TRBD1 matching 8 bases. The CDR3 is made up of 14 amino acids. The trim removed 3 bases at V and 8 bases at J, leaving 5 bases unmatched. Per the germline V gene, CDR1 is SEHNR and CDR2 is FQNEAQ (reference sequence). CDR3 in amino acids: CASSLTGEREKLFF. CDR3 in DNA: TGTGCCAGCAGCTTGACAGGGGAAAGGGAAAAACTGTTTTTT.

V usage is TRBV18 and J usage is TRBJ1-1; TRBD1 matches 7 bases. Germline CDR1 is KGHSH and CDR2 is LQKENI. The CDR3 is made up of 12 amino acids. V was pared by 3 bases and J by 8 bases, with 3 bases of the junction left unmatched. CDR3 sequence reads: CASSPKTGEAFF. CDR3 nucleotide sequence: TGTGCCAGCTCACCGAAGACAGGGGAAGCTTTCTTT.

This chain joins TRBV27 and TRBJ2-7; TRBD2 aligns across 8 bases. Unmatched junction bases numbered 7, after V lost 6 bases and J lost 0 bases. The CDR3 covers 15 residues. CDR1 MNHEY and CDR2 SMNVEV come from the germline V gene (reference sequence). CDR3 DNA: TGTGCCAGCAGACCGGGCGGGGGGCCCTCCTACGAGCAGTACTTC. Amino acids: CASRPGGGPSYEQYF.

The CDR3 bases are TGTGCCAGTACCCTAGGGGCGGTAGGGCAGGGTACTGAAGCTTTCTTT. Encoded protein: CASTLGAVGQGTEAFF. The rearrangement joins TRBV19 to TRBJ1-1; D possibly corresponds to TRBD1 (5 bases). V lost 7 bases, J lost 5 bases, and 23 bases lay in between. The CDR3 totals 16 residues. In germline, CDR1 is LNHDA, CDR2 SQIVND (reference sequence).

The sample holds one count of this clone. The rearrangement uses TRBV7-2 and TRBJ2-5; 7 nucleotides align to TRBD1. The CDR3 spans 13 residues. Germline CDR1 SGHTA, CDR2 FQGNSA. V was pared by 4 bases and J by 5 bases, with 4 bases of the junction left unmatched. DNA for the CDR3: TGTGCCAGCAGCTGGACAGGCGGTGAGACCCAGTACTTC. It codes for CASSWTGGETQYF. Together with reference TRBV7-2 and TRBJ2-5, the CDR3 gives the full variable domain: GAGVSQSPSNKVTEKGKDVELRCDPISGHTALYWYRQSLGQGLEFLIYFQGNSAPDKSGLPSDRFSAERTGGSVSTLTIQRTQQEDSAVYLCASSWTGGETQYFGPGTRLLVL.

The table lists this clone with a count of one. The V and J genes are TRBV3-1 (or the pseudogene TRBV3-2) and TRBJ2-7; D is ambiguous. Trimming stripped 4 bases from V and 7 bases from J, with 17 bases between. In germline, CDR1 is LGHDT, CDR2 YNNKEL (reference sequence). This CDR3 contains 14 residues. The CDR3 nucleotides are TGTGCCAGCAGCCGTGATCATGCGGCCTCGGAGCAGTACTTC. This codes for CASSRDHAASEQYF.

As to this clone: An end of the junction does not agree with germline; a read error may underlie this. The rearrangement links TRBV10-1 to TRBJ2-7; no reliable D call. The germline V gene encodes CDR1 WNHNN and CDR2 SYGVQD (reference sequence). This CDR3 region has 14 residues. Here the CDR3 reads CASSESKQFYGQYF. CDR3 in DNA: TGCGCCAGCAGTGAGTCGAAACAGTTCTACGGGCAGTACTTC.

This chain uses TRBV7-2 with TRBJ1-6; possible D gene TRBD1, 5 bases. Trimming removed 5 bases at V and 3 bases at J, with 14 bases between. CDR1 and CDR2 from the germline V gene are SGHTA and FQGNSA. The CDR3 extends over 16 amino acids. The CDR3 region has the DNA TGTGCCAGCAGCCTTAATGGGGGGAACTATAATTCACCCCTCCACTTT. It yields the protein CASSLNGGNYNSPLHF.

The table lists this clone with a few counts. The J gene is TRBJ1-2, the V gene TRBV5-4, with D possibly TRBD1 on 5 matching bases. The CDR3 sequence is 14 residues long. Deletions cut 4 bases from V and 6 bases from J, with 16 bases between. The germline V gene encodes CDR1 SGHNT and CDR2 YYREEE (reference sequence). As DNA, the CDR3 is TGTGCCAGCAGCCAAGGAGGGACGGGGGATGGCTACACCTTC. It yields the protein CASSQGGTGDGYTF. Full variable domain (remainder filled in from reference TRBV5-4 and TRBJ1-2): ETGVTQSPTHLIKTRGQQVTLRCSSQSGHNTVSWYQQALGQGPQFIFQYYREEENGRGNFPPRFSGLQFPNYSSELNVNALELDDSALYLCASSQGGTGDGYTFGSGTRLTVV.

The chain is built from TRBV6-5 and TRBJ1-6, with a tentative D call TRBD1 (6 bases). The length of the CDR3 is 15 residues. Germline V CDR1 and CDR2: MNHEY, SVGAGI. V gave up 5 bases and J gave up 1 base, with 9 bases separating them. The CDR3 DNA sequence: TGTGCCAGCAGTCCAGGGGTATCCTATAATTCACCCCTCCACTTT. Amino acids: CASSPGVSYNSPLHF.

V is TRBV5-4 and J is TRBJ1-1, with D unclear. Trimming removed 4 bases from V and 4 bases from J, with 8 bases in between. Germline V gene lookup returns CDR1 SGHNT and CDR2 YYREEE (reference sequence). The CDR3 is made up of 12 amino acids. DNA of the CDR3: TGTGCCAGCAGCCTCTACAGCACTGAAGCTTTCTTT. Translation: CASSLYSTEAFF.

The chain carries TRBV29-1 and TRBJ2-5, with D perhaps matching TRBD1 (6 bases). The CDR3 is made up of 13 amino acids. Trimming left V 6 bases short and J 1 base short, with 12 bases between. From germline, CDR1 is SQVTM and CDR2 ANQGSEA. CDR3 in DNA: TGCAGCGTCCGTAGACAGGCCCAAGAGACCCAGTACTTC. It encodes CSVRRQAQETQYF.

This clone was recorded only once. V is TRBV2 and J is TRBJ2-6, with D possibly TRBD1 on 7 matching bases. Germline CDR1 and CDR2: SNHLY and FYNNEI. The V end lost 8 bases, the J end lost 2 bases, and 13 bases lay between the germline ends. The CDR3 loop spans 15 amino acids. CDR3 DNA sequence: TGTGCCAGCCTCCAGGGGGGCACTGGGGCCAACGTCCTGACTTTC. Protein product: CASLQGGTGANVLTF.

This chain connects TRBV28 to TRBJ2-7, with 10 bases fitting TRBD1. Germline assignment: CDR1 MDHEN and CDR2 SYDVKM. V was pared by 6 bases and J by 5 bases, with 13 bases of the junction left unmatched. The CDR3 covers 16 residues. The CDR3 sequence: CASSGVGGQGLDEQYF. Written as DNA, the CDR3 is TGTGCCAGCAGCGGGGTGGGGGGACAGGGGCTCGACGAGCAGTACTTC.

The genes are TRBV28 and TRBJ2-1; the D gene is possibly TRBD1 (6 bases). Per the germline V gene, CDR1 is MDHEN and CDR2 is SYDVKM. The V and J ends lost 5 bases and 5 bases respectively, with 16 bases between them. CDR3 length: 15 amino acids. The CDR3 region is CASSQTGRADNEQFF. DNA of the CDR3: TGTGCCAGCAGTCAGACAGGAAGAGCCGACAATGAGCAGTTCTTC.

V usage is TRBV10-3 and J usage is TRBJ1-6; maybe TRBD1 (6 bases). From germline, CDR1 is ENHRY and CDR2 SYGVKD. The CDR3 has 14 residues. Deletions cut 3 bases from V and 9 bases from J, with 12 bases between. In nucleotides, the CDR3 is TGTGCCATCAGTGAAGGGACATTGACTTCACCCCTCCACTTT. This translates into CAISEGTLTSPLHF.

This clone was seen once. The chain uses TRBV3-1 (or the pseudogene TRBV3-2) and TRBJ2-7, with D perhaps matching TRBD2 (7 bases). Trimming cost V 0 bases and J 3 bases, with 18 bases left between them. CDR1 is LGHDT, CDR2 YNNKEL, per germline (reference sequence). The CDR3 is made up of 17 amino acids. The CDR3 DNA follows: TGTGCCAGCAGCCAAGATTGGGGGGCGGGGGCTCTCTACGAGCAGTACTTC. This sequence encodes CASSQDWGAGALYEQYF.